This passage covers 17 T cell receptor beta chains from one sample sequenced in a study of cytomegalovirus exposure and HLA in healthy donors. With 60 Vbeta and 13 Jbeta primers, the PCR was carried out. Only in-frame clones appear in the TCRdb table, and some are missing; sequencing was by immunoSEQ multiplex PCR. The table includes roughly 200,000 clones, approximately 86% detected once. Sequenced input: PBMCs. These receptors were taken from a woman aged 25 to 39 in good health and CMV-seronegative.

The CDR3 loop reads CSARANHEQYF. CDR3 coding DNA: TGCAGTGCTAGGGCCAACCACGAGCAGTACTTC. The V and J genes are TRBV20-1 and TRBJ2-7, with D hard to call. The germline V gene encodes CDR1 DFQATT and CDR2 SNEGSKA (reference sequence). V gave up 3 bases and J gave up 5 bases, with 8 bases separating them. The CDR3 sequence is 11 residues long.

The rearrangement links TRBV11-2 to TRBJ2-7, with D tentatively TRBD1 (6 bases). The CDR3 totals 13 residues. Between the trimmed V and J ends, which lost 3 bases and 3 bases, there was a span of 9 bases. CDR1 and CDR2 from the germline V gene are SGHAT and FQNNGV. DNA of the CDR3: TGTGCCAGCAGCTTCGGACAGTACTACGAGCAGTACTTC. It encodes CASSFGQYYEQYF.

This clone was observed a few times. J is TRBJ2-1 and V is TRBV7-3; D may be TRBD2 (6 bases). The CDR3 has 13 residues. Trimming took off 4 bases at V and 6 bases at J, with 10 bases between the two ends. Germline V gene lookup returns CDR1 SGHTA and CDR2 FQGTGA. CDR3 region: CASSSMGGNEQFF. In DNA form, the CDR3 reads TGTGCCAGCAGCTCTATGGGGGGCAATGAGCAGTTCTTC.

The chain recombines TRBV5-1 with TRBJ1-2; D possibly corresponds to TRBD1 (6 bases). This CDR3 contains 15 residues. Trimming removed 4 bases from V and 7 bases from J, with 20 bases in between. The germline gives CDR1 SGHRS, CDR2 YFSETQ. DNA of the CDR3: TGCGCCAGCAGCCCGCGTCAGGGGCAGGTCGGTGGCTACACCTTC. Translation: CASSPRQGQVGGYTF.

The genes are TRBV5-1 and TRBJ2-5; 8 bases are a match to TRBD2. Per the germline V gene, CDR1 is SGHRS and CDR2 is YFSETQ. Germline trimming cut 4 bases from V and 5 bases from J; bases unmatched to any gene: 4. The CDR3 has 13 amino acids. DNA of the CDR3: TGCGCCAGCAGCCCAGGACTAGCTGAGACCCAGTACTTC. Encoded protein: CASSPGLAETQYF.

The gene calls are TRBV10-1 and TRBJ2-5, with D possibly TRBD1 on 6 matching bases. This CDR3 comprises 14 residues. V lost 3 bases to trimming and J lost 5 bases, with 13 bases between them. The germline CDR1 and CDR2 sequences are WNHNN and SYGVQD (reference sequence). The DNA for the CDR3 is TGCGCCAGCAGTGACGTTCGACAGGCCGAGACCCAGTACTTC. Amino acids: CASSDVRQAETQYF.

CDR3: CASSGTPQTSGGWDTQYF. Here the CDR3 DNA reads TGTGCCAGCAGCGGGACCCCGCAGACTAGCGGGGGGTGGGATACGCAGTATTTT. This chain links TRBV9 with TRBJ2-3; 13 nucleotides align to TRBD2. V was clipped by 3 bases and J by 6 bases; unmatched bases: 13. CDR3 length: 18 amino acids. The germline gives CDR1 SGDLS, CDR2 YYNGEE. The full variable domain, its missing parts supplied by reference TRBV9 and TRBJ2-3, is DSGVTQTPKHLITATGQRVTLRCSPRSGDLSVYWYQQSLDQGLQFLIQYYNGEERAKGNILERFSAQQFPDLHSELNLSSLELGDSALYFCASSGTPQTSGGWDTQYFGPGTRLTVL.

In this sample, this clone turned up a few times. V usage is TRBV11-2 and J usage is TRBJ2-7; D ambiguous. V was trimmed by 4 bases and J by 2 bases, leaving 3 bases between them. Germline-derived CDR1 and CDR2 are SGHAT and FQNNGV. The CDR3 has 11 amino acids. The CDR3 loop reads CASSSTYEQYF. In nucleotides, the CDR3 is TGTGCCAGCAGCTCTACCTACGAGCAGTACTTC.

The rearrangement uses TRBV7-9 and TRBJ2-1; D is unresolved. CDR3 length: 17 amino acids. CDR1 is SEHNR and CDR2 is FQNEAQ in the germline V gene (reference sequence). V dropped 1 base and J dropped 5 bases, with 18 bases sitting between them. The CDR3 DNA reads TGTGCCAGCAGCTTAGTGAGCTTGAGGATTTTCGACAATGAGCAGTTCTTC. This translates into CASSLVSLRIFDNEQFF.

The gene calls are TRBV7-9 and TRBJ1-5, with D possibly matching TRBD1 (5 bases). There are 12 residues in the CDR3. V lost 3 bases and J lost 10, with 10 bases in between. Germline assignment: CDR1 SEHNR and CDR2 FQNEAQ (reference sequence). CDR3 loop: CASSLWGDPQHF. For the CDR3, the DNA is TGTGCCAGCAGCTTGTGGGGGGACCCCCAGCATTTT.

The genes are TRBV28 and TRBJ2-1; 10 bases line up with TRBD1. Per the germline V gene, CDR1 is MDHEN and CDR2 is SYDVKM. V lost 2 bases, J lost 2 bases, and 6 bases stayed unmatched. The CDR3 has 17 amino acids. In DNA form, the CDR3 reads TGTGCCAGCAGTTTACCCCGTGGACAGGGGGCCTACAATGAGCAGTTCTTC. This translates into CASSLPRGQGAYNEQFF. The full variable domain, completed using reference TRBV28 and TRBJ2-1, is DVKVTQSSRYLVKRTGEKVFLECVQDMDHENMFWYRQDPGLGLRLIYFSYDVKMKEKGDIPEGYSVSREKKERFSLILESASTNQTSMYLCASSLPRGQGAYNEQFFGPGTRLTVL.

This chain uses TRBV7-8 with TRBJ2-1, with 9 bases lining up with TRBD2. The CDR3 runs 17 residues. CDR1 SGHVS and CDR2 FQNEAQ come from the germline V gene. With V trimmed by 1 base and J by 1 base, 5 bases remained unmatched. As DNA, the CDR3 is TGTGCCAGCAGCTTAGAGGGTAGCGGGAGATCCTACAATGAGCAGTTCTTC. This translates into CASSLEGSGRSYNEQFF.

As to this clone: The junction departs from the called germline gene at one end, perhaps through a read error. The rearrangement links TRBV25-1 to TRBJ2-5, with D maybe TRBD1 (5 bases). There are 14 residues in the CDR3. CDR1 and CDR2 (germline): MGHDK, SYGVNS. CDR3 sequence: CASSPSPIDGQVDF. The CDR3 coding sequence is TGTGCCAGCAGTCCCTCTCCCATCGACGGACAAGTAGACTTC.

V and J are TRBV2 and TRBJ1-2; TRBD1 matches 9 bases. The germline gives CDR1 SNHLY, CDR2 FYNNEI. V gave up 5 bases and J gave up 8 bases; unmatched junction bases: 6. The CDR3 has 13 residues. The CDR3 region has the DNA TGTGCCAGCAGTCTGGACAGGGGTTACGGCTACACCTTC. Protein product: CASSLDRGYGYTF.

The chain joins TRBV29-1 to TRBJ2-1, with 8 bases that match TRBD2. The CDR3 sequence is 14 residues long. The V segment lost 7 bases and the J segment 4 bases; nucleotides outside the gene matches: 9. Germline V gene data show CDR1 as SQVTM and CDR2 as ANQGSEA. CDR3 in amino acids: CSDRAGVSYNEQFF. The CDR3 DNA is TGCAGCGACCGAGCGGGAGTTAGTTACAATGAGCAGTTCTTC.

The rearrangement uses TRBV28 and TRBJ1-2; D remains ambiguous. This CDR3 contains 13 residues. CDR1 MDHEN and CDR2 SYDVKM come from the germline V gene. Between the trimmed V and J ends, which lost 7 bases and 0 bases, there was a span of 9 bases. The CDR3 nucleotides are TGTGCCAGCACTGACACCACTAACTATGGCTACACCTTC. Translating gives CASTDTTNYGYTF.

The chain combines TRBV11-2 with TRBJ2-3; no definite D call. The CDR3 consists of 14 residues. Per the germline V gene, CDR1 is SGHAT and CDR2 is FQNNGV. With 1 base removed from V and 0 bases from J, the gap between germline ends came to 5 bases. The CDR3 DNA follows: TGTGCCAGCAGCTTAGGTCCTAGCACAGATACGCAGTATTTT. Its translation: CASSLGPSTDTQYF.